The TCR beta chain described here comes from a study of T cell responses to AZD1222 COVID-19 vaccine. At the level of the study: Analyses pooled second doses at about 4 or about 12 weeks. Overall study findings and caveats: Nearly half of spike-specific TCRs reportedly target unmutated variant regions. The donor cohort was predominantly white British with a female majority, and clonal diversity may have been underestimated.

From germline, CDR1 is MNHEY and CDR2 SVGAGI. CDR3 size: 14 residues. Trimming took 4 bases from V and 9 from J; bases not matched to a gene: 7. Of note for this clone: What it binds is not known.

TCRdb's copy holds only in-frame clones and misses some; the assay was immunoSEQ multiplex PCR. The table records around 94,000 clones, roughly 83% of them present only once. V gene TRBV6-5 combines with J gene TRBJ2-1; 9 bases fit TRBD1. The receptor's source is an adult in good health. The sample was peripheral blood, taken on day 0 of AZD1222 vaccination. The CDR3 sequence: CASSSWDRVFEQFF. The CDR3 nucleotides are TGTGCCAGCAGTTCGTGGGACAGGGTCTTTGAGCAGTTCTTC.